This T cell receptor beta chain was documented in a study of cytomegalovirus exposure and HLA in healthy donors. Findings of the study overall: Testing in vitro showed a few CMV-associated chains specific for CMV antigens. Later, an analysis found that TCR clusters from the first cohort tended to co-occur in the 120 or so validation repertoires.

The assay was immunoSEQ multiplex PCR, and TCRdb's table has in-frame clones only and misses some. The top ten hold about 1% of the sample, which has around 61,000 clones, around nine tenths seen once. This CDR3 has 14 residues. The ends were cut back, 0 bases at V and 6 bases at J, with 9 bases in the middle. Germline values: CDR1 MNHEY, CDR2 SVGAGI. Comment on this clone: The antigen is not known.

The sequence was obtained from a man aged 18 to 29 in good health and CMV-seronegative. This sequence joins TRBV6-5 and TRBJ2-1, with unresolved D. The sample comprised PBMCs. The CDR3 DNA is TGTGCCAGCAGTTACTCGTTCCTCGGCAATGAGCAGTTCTTC. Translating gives CASSYSFLGNEQFF.